The clone carrying this T cell receptor beta chain was recorded many times. What it binds is unknown. Germline and genes: mouse. From the germline J gene comes the end of the CDR3, since the read stops 4 residues before it. The data derive from a study of CD8+ T cells in alopecia areata. RNA extraction and reverse transcription yielded cDNA as sequencing template. TCRdb's table, derived via immunoSEQ multiplex PCR, lists solely in-frame clones and lacks some. Altogether about 3,200 clones were found in the sample, and no singletons occur. V lost 5 bases and J lost 1; bases outside the gene matches: 1. Germline assignment: CDR1 NNHDY and CDR2 SYVADS. The CDR3 consists of 13 residues. Regarding the study as a whole: Affected scalp, especially in alopecia totalis/universalis, had a higher clonality than normal scalp did. Sequencing of scalp samples also includes resident alphabeta T cells from normal skin.

The receptor's source is a C3H/HeJ mouse with alopecia areata. MHC haplotype of the mouse line: H2-k. V usage is TRBV13-3 and J usage is TRBJ1-1, with 8 positions matching TRBD1. Source material: lesional skin. The CDR3 reads CASRGTGNTEVFF. The part of the CDR3 DNA that was read is TGTGCCAGCAGGGGGACAGGGAACACA.